This T cell receptor beta chain was retrieved from a study of blood T cell repertoires in COVID-19. Only in-frame clones appear in the TCRdb table, and some are missing; sequencing was by immunoSEQ multiplex PCR. The sample gives roughly 360,000 clones, 88% of which show up once; over 0.9% is in the top ten. Looked up from germline, CDR1 is LNHNV and CDR2 is YYDKDF (reference sequence). The CDR3 covers 15 residues. The trim removed 1 base at V and 7 bases at J, leaving 4 bases unmatched. The J gene is TRBJ1-6, the V gene TRBV15; 7 nucleotides align to TRBD1. This receptor was identified in a woman under 40 with acute COVID-19. Sequences were obtained from PBMCs or T cells enriched from blood (not recorded which). The CDR3 here is CATSRGQGLNSPLHF. The DNA for the CDR3 is TGTGCCACCAGCAGAGGACAGGGTTTGAATTCACCCCTCCACTTT.